The 21 T cell receptor beta chains presented below share a single source sample, sequenced in a study of identical twins. TCRdb called the 5' RACE reads again in MiXCR, with one record for every CDR3 protein. The repertoire holds 750,000 to 950,000 distinct CDR3 sequences, with roughly an eighth as singletons. Another study also made use of these data, one on yellow fever vaccine responses in identical twins.

Material: PBMCs. These receptors were collected from a woman between 18 and 29 years old in good health.

The rearrangement joins TRBV4-1 to TRBJ2-5, with 11 bases that match TRBD2. This CDR3 contains 19 residues. Germline V gene sequence: CDR1 MGHRA, CDR2 YSYEKL. J was trimmed by 1 base and V by 3 bases; bases with no gene match: 13. The CDR3 sequence: CASSHNSQIAGGPQETQYF. CDR3 nucleotide sequence: TGCGCCAGCAGCCACAACAGCCAAATAGCGGGAGGGCCCCAAGAGACCCAGTACTTC.

This rearrangement joins TRBV20-1 to TRBJ2-2, with a weak D call TRBD2 (6 bases). This CDR3 spans 19 amino acids. Trimming took off 0 bases at V and 2 bases at J, with 22 bases between the two ends. Germline V CDR1 and CDR2: DFQATT, SNEGSKA (reference sequence). The CDR3 bases are TGCAGTGCTAGAGATCCCCAGCGGAGGGGCGGCTCCAACACCGGGGAGCTGTTTTTT. This codes for CSARDPQRRGGSNTGELFF.

This clonotype has just a few counts. V gene TRBV28 combines with J gene TRBJ1-6; D is ambiguous. The CDR3 length is 13 residues. Per the germline V gene, CDR1 is MDHEN and CDR2 is SYDVKM. V lost 8 bases to trimming and J lost 4 bases, with 9 bases between them. The CDR3 bases are TGTGCCAGCGGTCGGGAATATAATTCACCCCTCCACTTT. Its protein is CASGREYNSPLHF.

This clonotype was recorded at least ten times. The V call is TRBV15, the J call TRBJ2-1, with D perhaps matching TRBD2 (6 bases). Trimming shortened V by 0 bases and J by 7 bases, and 7 bases separated the two germline ends. The CDR3 extends over 13 amino acids. Germline loops: CDR1 LNHNV, CDR2 YYDKDF (reference sequence). DNA for the CDR3: TGTGCCACCAGCAGAGATCGGGGGAATGAGCAGTTCTTC. Residues: CATSRDRGNEQFF.

The chain combines TRBV10-1 with TRBJ2-1; perhaps TRBD2 as D (5 bases). This CDR3 is 13 amino acids long. Germline V gives CDR1 WNHNN, CDR2 SYGVQD (reference sequence). The V and J ends lost 6 bases and 6 bases respectively, with 12 bases between them. DNA of the CDR3: TGCGCCAGCAGACGGGATTGGGGCAATGAGCAGTTCTTC. Protein sequence: CASRRDWGNEQFF.

In this sample, this clonotype turned up a few times. V and J are TRBV11-2 and TRBJ2-3; D uncertain. With 5 bases removed from V and 4 bases from J, the gap between germline ends came to 19 bases. Germline CDR1 and CDR2: SGHAT and FQNNGV. The CDR3 spans 16 residues. CDR3 in DNA: TGTGCCAGCAGCCCCTTGCCCCAATCTAGGGCAGATACGCAGTATTTT. Translated, it gives CASSPLPQSRADTQYF.

This clonotype was seen more than once but under ten times. The rearrangement links TRBV4-1 to TRBJ1-3; D gene unclear. Trimming took 0 bases from V and 0 from J, leaving 15 bases between them. This CDR3 spans 18 amino acids. CDR1 is MGHRA, CDR2 YSYEKL, per germline. Here the CDR3 DNA reads TGCGCCAGCAGCCAAGATCGGTCGTCTAGGACCTCTGGAAACACCATATATTTT. Protein product: CASSQDRSSRTSGNTIYF.

V is TRBV6-5 and J is TRBJ1-3, with TRBD1 as a possible D gene (6 bases). The germline CDR1 and CDR2 sequences are MNHEY and SVGAGI. The CDR3 contains 15 residues. With 0 bases removed from V and 4 bases from J, the gap between germline ends came to 10 bases. CDR3 residues: CASSYSGQQGNTIYF. The CDR3 region has the DNA TGTGCCAGCAGTTACTCCGGACAGCAAGGAAACACCATATATTTT.

This clonotype was observed at least ten times. J is TRBJ1-2 and V is TRBV11-2; 10 positions match TRBD1. The CDR3 is 16 amino acids. V trimming: 3 bases; J trimming: 0 bases; junction bases outside the gene matches: 4. In germline, CDR1 is SGHAT, CDR2 FQNNGV. The CDR3: CASSFWDRGSNYGYTF. The CDR3 DNA sequence: TGTGCCAGCAGCTTTTGGGACAGGGGATCTAACTATGGCTACACCTTC.

The sample holds a few counts of this clonotype. V gene TRBV19 combines with J gene TRBJ2-5; TRBD2 matches 12 bases. Germline lookup yields CDR1 LNHDA and CDR2 SQIVND (reference sequence). The V segment lost 3 bases and the J segment 0 bases; nucleotides outside the gene matches: 11. The CDR3 runs to 19 residues. CDR3 in amino acids: CASSIGLAGRMGYQETQYF. The CDR3, as DNA: TGTGCCAGTAGTATCGGACTAGCGGGACGAATGGGATACCAAGAGACCCAGTACTTC.

The chain employs TRBV12-3 or TRBV12-4 and TRBJ2-7; TRBD2 agrees at 12 bases. V trimming: 1 base; J trimming: 2 bases; junction bases outside the gene matches: 24. The CDR3 runs to 23 residues. The CDR3 loop is CASSLEGRDATSGGPSCPYEQYV. CDR3 nucleotides: TGTGCCAGCAGTTTAGAGGGCAGGGACGCGACTAGCGGGGGCCCATCGTGCCCCTACGAGCAGTACGTC.

V usage is TRBV20-1 and J usage is TRBJ2-2; TRBD2 agrees at 8 bases. The CDR3 runs to 15 residues. V trimming: 4 bases; J trimming: 1 base; junction bases outside the gene matches: 5. The germline V gene encodes CDR1 DFQATT and CDR2 SNEGSKA (reference sequence). CDR3 in amino acids: CSAKSGGLNTGELFF. CDR3 in DNA: TGCAGTGCTAAGAGCGGGGGCCTGAACACCGGGGAGCTGTTTTTT.

This clonotype was found a few times. The chain uses TRBV20-1 and TRBJ2-3, with 14 bases lining up with TRBD2. Trimming at V came to 6 bases and at J to 6 bases, leaving 14 bases not matched to a gene. The CDR3 consists of 17 residues. Germline loops: CDR1 DFQATT, CDR2 SNEGSKA (reference sequence). The CDR3 loop is CSAPTTRLAGGRDTQYF. CDR3 sequence (DNA): TGCAGTGCCCCCACGACTAGACTAGCGGGGGGGCGGGATACGCAGTATTTT.

This chain uses TRBV6-5 with TRBJ2-3, with unresolved D. The ends were cut back, 5 bases at V and 7 bases at J, with 10 bases in the middle. The germline V gene has CDR1 MNHEY and CDR2 SVGAGI. This CDR3 region has 12 residues. CDR3 loop: CASSPGGHTQYF. The CDR3 DNA follows: TGTGCCAGCAGTCCCGGTGGCCATACGCAGTATTTT.

This clonotype was seen only a few times. The CDR3 spells CASSLQGPLSGANVLTF. CDR3 sequence (DNA): TGTGCCAGCAGCTTGCAGGGTCCTCTGTCTGGGGCCAACGTCCTGACTTTC. The chain couples TRBV28 to TRBJ2-6; weak D call: TRBD1 (5 bases). The length of the CDR3 is 17 residues. The V end was cut by 6 bases, the J end by 1 base, with 16 bases between. Germline V lookup: CDR1 MDHEN, CDR2 SYDVKM.

The rearrangement joins TRBV19 to TRBJ2-3; 8 positions agree with TRBD1. The CDR3 extends over 14 amino acids. With V trimmed by 7 bases and J by 7 bases, 10 bases remained unmatched. The germline V gene encodes CDR1 LNHDA and CDR2 SQIVND (reference sequence). CDR3 in amino acids: CASMEDRVVNTQYF. The CDR3 coding sequence is TGTGCCAGTATGGAGGACAGGGTGGTAAATACGCAGTATTTT.

This clonotype has ten or more counts. The CDR3 is CASSLNLPNEQFF. The CDR3 DNA reads TGTGCCAGCAGCTTAAACCTCCCGAATGAGCAGTTCTTC. This rearrangement joins TRBV7-9 to TRBJ2-1; D not resolved. V was trimmed by 2 bases and J by 7 bases, leaving 9 bases between them. In germline, CDR1 is SEHNR, CDR2 FQNEAQ (reference sequence). CDR3 size: 13 residues.

The chain employs TRBV6-1 and TRBJ1-1; D remains unclear. V was pared by 7 bases and J by 1 base, with 4 bases between. Per the germline V gene, CDR1 is MNHNS and CDR2 is SASEGT. The CDR3 is 11 residues long. CDR3 protein: CASNKNTEAFF. The CDR3 DNA sequence: TGTGCCAGCAACAAGAACACTGAAGCTTTCTTT.

CDR3 loop: CASSPSFNQPQHF. CDR3 nucleotide sequence: TGTGCCAGCAGTCCGAGTTTCAATCAGCCCCAGCATTTT. V is TRBV12-3 or TRBV12-4 and J is TRBJ1-5; D call uncertain. V was clipped by 5 bases and J by 3 bases, with 8 bases between them. The CDR3 loop spans 13 amino acids.

The CDR3 loop is CSAKREGRTDTQYF. DNA of the CDR3: TGCAGTGCAAAGCGGGAGGGCCGCACAGATACGCAGTATTTT. The gene calls are TRBV20-1 and TRBJ2-3; 10 nucleotides agree with TRBD2. This CDR3 comprises 14 residues. Germline V gene lookup returns CDR1 DFQATT and CDR2 SNEGSKA (reference sequence). V shed 6 bases and J 1 base; nucleotides not matched to a gene: 4.

This clonotype was picked up many times. This sequence joins TRBV12-3 or TRBV12-4 and TRBJ1-1, with TRBD1 as a possible D gene (6 bases). The germline V and J ends were trimmed by 2 bases and 1 base, with 17 bases remaining between them. The CDR3 sequence is 17 residues long. CDR3 in amino acids: CASSLLKIDRTNTEAFF. DNA of the CDR3: TGTGCCAGCAGTTTATTGAAAATAGACAGGACGAACACTGAAGCTTTCTTT.